A selection of T cell receptor beta chains follows, all from one sample in a study of vaccination effects on CD4 cells after COVID-19. Antigen specificity for these receptors is unknown. Repertoires were generated with immunoSEQ multiplex PCR, while TCRdb's copy carries only in-frame clones and drops some. The table shows about 48,000 clones, with roughly three fifths occurring only once. Sample: CD4+ T cells from PBMCs cultured without peptide, taken before COVID-19 vaccination. The receptors stem from a human donor who received a COVID-19 vaccine. Both conserved end residues are trimmed from each CDR3. The order of the fields is J gene, V gene, CDR3 protein.

>TRBJ1-2|TRBV5-4
ASSSDSNYGYT
>TRBJ2-1|TRBV5-4
ASSLVGRAQAEQF
>TRBJ1-2|TRBV28
ASRQIGGYT
>TRBJ2-1|TRBV29-1
SVEAVLGGEQF
>TRBJ1-3|TRBV7-6
ASSLGGTLRSGNTIY
>TRBJ2-1|TRBV18
ASSMGAGNEQF
>TRBJ2-7|TRBV15
ATSRDTGLRSTPGYEQY
>TRBJ2-5|TRBV5-1
ASSPSGDPQETQY
>TRBJ2-7|TRBV18
ASSPKIDRVAYEQY
>TRBJ2-7|TRBV7-2
ASSPAYRSTYEQY
>TRBJ2-1|TRBV4-3
ASSFAIGLSNEQF
>TRBJ2-7|TRBV11-1
ASSFFGLDFSYEQY
>TRBJ1-1|TRBV6-5
ASSYSAGNTEAF
>TRBJ2-1|TRBV29-1
SVVSHPAYNEQF
>TRBJ2-7|TRBV25-1
ASRGTGLQY
>TRBJ2-3|TRBV4-3
ASSPLAGGGTQY
>TRBJ2-7|TRBV6-5
ASGQGPSYEQY
>TRBJ2-7|TRBV19
ASSIGLSYEQY
>TRBJ1-6|TRBV28
ASSLSEGFGSYNSPLH
>TRBJ1-5|TRBV27
ASSPNRDFSLSNQPQH
>TRBJ2-1|TRBV30
AWSVPDTSGPALFNEQF
>TRBJ1-2|TRBV5-1
ASSLGQGDGYT
>TRBJ2-5|TRBV7-2
ASSLAGVLQTQY
>TRBJ2-7|TRBV27
ASSSQGAISYEQY
>TRBJ1-1|TRBV5-6
ASSLQGDTEAF
>TRBJ1-2|TRBV7-8
ASSPDRAGYT
>TRBJ2-7|TRBV4-2
ASSQGGTISYEQY
>TRBJ1-5|TRBV6-5
ASSIGGTQPQH
>TRBJ2-5|TRBV3-1/TRBV3-2
ASSRGTSGRAVETQY
>TRBJ2-3|TRBV18
ASSQGSTDTQY
>TRBJ1-5|TRBV9
ASSVESENQPQH
>TRBJ1-6|TRBV5-5
ASSSPGQVNSPLH
>TRBJ1-2|TRBV12-3/TRBV12-4
ASMTGMNGYT
>TRBJ1-1|TRBV5-1
ASSSIGPRGTEAF
>TRBJ2-5|TRBV15
ATSRQGGGETQY
>TRBJ1-2|TRBV9
ASSGARTANYGYT
>TRBJ2-5|TRBV6-2/TRBV6-3
ASSYTSGGRH
>TRBJ1-1|TRBV6-5
ASRLHPWGTEAF
>TRBJ2-1|TRBV5-1
ASSTQGNEQF
>TRBJ1-1|TRBV6-5
ASTHGGGLNTEAF
>TRBJ2-7|TRBV28
ASSEGGGINYEQY
>TRBJ2-3|TRBV15
ATDTSGRTDTQY
>TRBJ2-1|TRBV10-2
ACLGQGGNEQF
>TRBJ1-1|TRBV19
ASRFILTAGGAF
>TRBJ2-7|TRBV5-8
ASSLGAYEQY
>TRBJ2-5|TRBV7-9
ASSLVAGLGETQY
>TRBJ1-6|TRBV4-1
ASSQDVRNSPLH
>TRBJ2-4|TRBV14
ASSHKKTGTALAKNIQY
>TRBJ1-2|TRBV6-1
ASSEAQGTVGYT
>TRBJ2-3|TRBV12-5
ASGLVLGGSADTQY
>TRBJ2-1|TRBV19
ASSKGLLNEQF
>TRBJ1-3|TRBV19
ASSPRPGLHPGNTIY
>TRBJ2-1|TRBV11-3
ASSYSGTSGGSTNNEQF
>TRBJ2-7|TRBV28
ASSPKYEQY
>TRBJ1-2|TRBV6-5
ASTDRHPYGYT
>TRBJ1-2|TRBV2
ASSEGAGSGGYT
>TRBJ2-3|TRBV5-1
ASSLRVRSTDTQY
>TRBJ1-2|TRBV6-1
ASSEGGPPGT
>TRBJ1-4|TRBV7-8
ASSLGAGGANEKLF
>TRBJ2-5|TRBV6-5
ASSHTKAGETQY